This TCR beta chain was documented in a study of monozygotic twins with cystic fibrosis. Study results and limitations: V usage most resembled the co-twin in 13 of 16 pairs. Monozygotic CF twins shared more identical nucleotide clonotypes than unrelated patients.

V trimming: 0 bases; J trimming: 5 bases; junction bases outside the gene matches: 4. Germline values: CDR1 LNHDA, CDR2 SQIVND (reference sequence). This CDR3 is 14 amino acids long. Concerning this clone itself: Its antigen is not known.

TCRdb's copy holds only in-frame clones and misses some; the assay was immunoSEQ multiplex PCR. The data contain about 39,000 clones, 90% to 95% of them singletons. This chain connects TRBV19 to TRBJ2-7; 7 bases are a match to TRBD1. The sequenced sample was blood. The sequence was collected from a boy under 10 years old with cystic fibrosis. The CDR3 protein is CASSIEDRFHEQYF. Here the CDR3 DNA reads TGTGCCAGTAGTATAGAGGACAGGTTCCACGAGCAGTACTTC.